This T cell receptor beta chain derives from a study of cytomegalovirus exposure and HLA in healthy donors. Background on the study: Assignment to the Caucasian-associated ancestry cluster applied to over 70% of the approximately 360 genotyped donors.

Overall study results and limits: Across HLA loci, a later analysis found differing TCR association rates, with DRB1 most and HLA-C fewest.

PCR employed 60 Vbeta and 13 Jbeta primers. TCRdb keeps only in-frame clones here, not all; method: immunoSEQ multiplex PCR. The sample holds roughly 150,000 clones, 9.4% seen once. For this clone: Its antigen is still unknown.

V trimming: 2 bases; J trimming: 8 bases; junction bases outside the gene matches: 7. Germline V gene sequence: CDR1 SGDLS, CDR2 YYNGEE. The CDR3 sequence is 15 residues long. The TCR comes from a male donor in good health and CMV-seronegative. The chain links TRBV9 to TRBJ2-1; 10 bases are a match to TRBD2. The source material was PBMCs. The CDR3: CASSVDGTSVDEQFF. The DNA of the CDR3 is TGTGCCAGCAGCGTCGACGGGACTAGCGTGGATGAGCAGTTCTTC.